This T cell receptor (beta chain) was captured in a study of Ad26.COV2.S vaccination and SARS-CoV-2 variants. Concerning this clone itself: The antigen remains undetermined.

Treatment in this sample: about 20 received Ad26.COV2.S at low or high dose, single or two shots; 5 received placebo; per-sample allocation not given. On day 63 after the first injection, vaccine and placebo recipients gave samples. The method was immunoSEQ multiplex PCR; TCRdb's version includes in-frame clones alone and lacks a portion of them. The sample lists 300,000 to 400,000 clones, more than 75% seen once, with about 3.5% in the top ten. Germline lookup yields CDR1 SGHDT and CDR2 YYEEEE. CDR3 length: 15 amino acids. Losses at the gene ends were 4 bases for V and 4 bases for J; bases not matched to a gene: 8. Study-level findings and limits: Vaccine and placebo groups showed comparable non-spike TCR breadth.

This material consisted of peripheral blood, taken in a trial of Ad26.COV2.S vaccine versus placebo. This sequence joins TRBV5-6 and TRBJ2-1; 7 bases fit TRBD2. This clonotype was sampled from a person aged 18 to 65 who received the Ad26.COV2.S COVID-19 vaccine or a placebo. The CDR3 protein is CASSLSASGYNEQFF. CDR3 nucleotides: TGTGCCAGCAGCCTTAGCGCTAGCGGATACAATGAGCAGTTCTTC.